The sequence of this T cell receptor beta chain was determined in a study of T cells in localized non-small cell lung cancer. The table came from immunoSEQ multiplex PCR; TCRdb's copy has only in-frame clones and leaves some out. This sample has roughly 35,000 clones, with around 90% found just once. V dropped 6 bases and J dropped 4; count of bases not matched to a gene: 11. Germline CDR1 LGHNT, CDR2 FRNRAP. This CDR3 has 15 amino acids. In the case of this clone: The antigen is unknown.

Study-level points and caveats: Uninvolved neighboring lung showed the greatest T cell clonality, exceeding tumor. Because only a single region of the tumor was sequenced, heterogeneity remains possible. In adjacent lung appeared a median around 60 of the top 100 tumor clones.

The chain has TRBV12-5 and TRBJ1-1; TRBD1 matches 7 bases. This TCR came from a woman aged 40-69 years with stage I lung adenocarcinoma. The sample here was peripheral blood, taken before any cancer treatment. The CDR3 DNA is TGTGCTAGTGGCCTCACACAGGGGATGACCACTGAAGCTTTCTTT. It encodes CASGLTQGMTTEAFF.